The 14 T cell receptor beta chains reported below all come from one sample, sequenced in a study of glioma-infiltrating T cells after dendritic cell vaccination. Using immunoSEQ multiplex PCR, the repertoire was profiled, and TCRdb retains in-frame clones only, with some absent. The sample includes around 73,000 clones, around 80% of them seen just once. Sequenced here: blood, sampled before dendritic cell vaccination. Receptor source: a human donor with glioblastoma.

The chain uses TRBV18 and TRBJ1-1, with D unresolved. V gave up 5 bases and J gave up 2 bases, with 18 bases separating them. Germline V CDR1 and CDR2: KGHSH, LQKENI. The CDR3 totals 16 residues. The CDR3 nucleotides are TGTGCCAGCTCAGCTAGGGTGGCGGAGGACAACACTGAAGCTTTCTTT. It encodes CASSARVAEDNTEAFF.

This chain connects TRBV6-5 to TRBJ1-5; 7 bases map to TRBD1. The CDR3 consists of 14 residues. Germline CDR1 MNHEY, CDR2 SVGAGI. After removal of 2 bases from V and 2 bases from J, the junction contained 0 bases not matched to a gene. DNA of the CDR3: TGTGCCAGCAGTTACAGGGGGCGCAATCAGCCCCAGCATTTT. This encodes CASSYRGRNQPQHF.

This chain joins TRBV5-6 and TRBJ2-5, with TRBD1 identical over 8 bases. The length of the CDR3 is 14 residues. V dropped 5 bases and J dropped 5; count of bases not matched to a gene: 8. Germline loops: CDR1 SGHDT, CDR2 YYEEEE. The CDR3 DNA is TGTGCCAGCAGTATGCAGGGGGCGGGGGAGACCCAGTACTTC. The encoded protein is CASSMQGAGETQYF.

The chain combines TRBV5-6 with TRBJ1-1; 10 positions match TRBD1. V trimming: 5 bases; J trimming: 4 bases; junction bases outside the gene matches: 14. Germline lookup yields CDR1 SGHDT and CDR2 YYEEEE. This CDR3 has 17 amino acids. The CDR3 DNA reads as TGTGCCAGCAGTTTATTCCGGGACAGGGGCCACTTCACTGAAGCTTTCTTT. Translated, it gives CASSLFRDRGHFTEAFF.

The gene calls are TRBV2 and TRBJ1-2; unclear D gene. Trimming took off 2 bases at V and 4 bases at J, with 5 bases between the two ends. There are 12 residues in the CDR3. Germline V lookup: CDR1 SNHLY, CDR2 FYNNEI. The DNA of the CDR3 is TGTGCCAGCAGTGAAACTGGCTATGGCTACACCTTC. As protein: CASSETGYGYTF.

Only a few counts were recorded for this clone. V gene TRBV6-1 combines with J gene TRBJ1-3; D is undetermined. The CDR3 is made up of 15 amino acids. Germline CDR1 and CDR2: MNHNS and SASEGT. Trimming left V 4 bases short and J 0 bases short, with 10 bases between. The CDR3: CASSGGDTSGNTIYF. The CDR3 DNA is TGTGCCAGCAGTGGGGGAGACACCTCTGGAAACACCATATATTTT.

The table lists this clone with a few counts. V usage is TRBV2 and J usage is TRBJ2-7, with D hard to call. Trimming stripped 8 bases from V and 3 bases from J, with 8 bases between. There are 11 residues in the CDR3. Germline V CDR1 and CDR2: SNHLY, FYNNEI. The CDR3 reads CASSLYYEQYV. CDR3 coding DNA: TGTGCCAGCTCGCTGTACTACGAGCAGTACGTC.

The rearrangement joins TRBV6-1 to TRBJ1-5; D is possibly TRBD1 (5 bases). The germline gives CDR1 MNHNS, CDR2 SASEGT. CDR3 length equals 12 residues. V lost 6 bases and J 7 bases, leaving 10 bases between the germline ends. The CDR3 sequence is CASRGEGQPQHF. DNA for the CDR3: TGTGCCAGCAGGGGGGAGGGACAGCCCCAGCATTTT.

A word on this clone: The junction departs from germline at one end; a sequencing error may be responsible. The V and J genes are TRBV18 and TRBJ1-3; D remains unclear. Germline V lookup: CDR1 KGHSH, CDR2 LQKENI. The CDR3 sequence is 15 residues long. The CDR3 bases are TGTGCCAGCTCCCCGGGAATAAGTTCTGTAAACACCATATATTTT. It encodes CASSPGISSVNTIYF.

A single count supports this clone. The V and J genes are TRBV7-6 and TRBJ2-7, with 8 positions matching TRBD1. Looked up from germline, CDR1 is SGHVS and CDR2 is FNYEAQ. The CDR3 sequence is 15 residues long. Losses at the gene ends were 3 bases for V and 5 bases for J; bases not matched to a gene: 9. CDR3 nucleotide sequence: TGTGCCAGCAGCTTCCCATCCGGGACAGGTGACGAGCAGTACGTC. Amino acid sequence: CASSFPSGTGDEQYV.

The genes are TRBV4-1 and TRBJ1-1, with TRBD1 matching 7 bases. CDR1 is MGHRA and CDR2 is YSYEKL in the germline V gene. The CDR3 runs to 16 residues. The junction had 10 bases not matched to a gene; V was cut back by 4 bases and J by 2 bases. CDR3 DNA sequence: TGCGCCAGCAGCCCAAACCAGGGGGATTTCAACACTGAAGCTTTCTTT. Translated, it gives CASSPNQGDFNTEAFF.

V gene TRBV5-4 combines with J gene TRBJ2-3; D unresolved. CDR1 SGHNT and CDR2 YYREEE come from the germline V gene (reference sequence). Trimming pared 0 bases from V and 0 bases from J, leaving 11 bases between. The CDR3 extends over 16 amino acids. This chain's CDR3 is CASSLDHSSSTDTQYF. CDR3 nucleotides: TGTGCCAGCAGCTTGGATCACTCCTCTAGCACAGATACGCAGTATTTT. Variable domain in full (rest from reference TRBV5-4 and TRBJ2-3): ETGVTQSPTHLIKTRGQQVTLRCSSQSGHNTVSWYQQALGQGPQFIFQYYREEENGRGNFPPRFSGLQFPNYSSELNVNALELDDSALYLCASSLDHSSSTDTQYFGPGTRLTVL.

J is TRBJ1-1 and V is TRBV19, with 8 bases lining up with TRBD1. The V and J ends lost 1 base and 0 bases, in that order; junction bases with no gene match: 7. This CDR3 has 17 residues. Per the germline V gene, CDR1 is LNHDA and CDR2 is SQIVND (reference sequence). The CDR3 is CASSIGDRGVLNTEAFF. The CDR3 nucleotides read TGTGCCAGTAGTATAGGAGACAGGGGAGTGTTGAACACTGAAGCTTTCTTT.

The chain couples TRBV5-1 to TRBJ1-2, with D perhaps TRBD1 (5 bases). Germline CDR1 reads SGHRS; CDR2 reads YFSETQ. The CDR3 loop spans 15 amino acids. With 0 bases removed from V and 4 bases from J, the gap between germline ends came to 13 bases. The CDR3 DNA reads TGCGCCAGCAGCTTGGATAGGGGAAACCGCTATGGCTACACCTTC. It yields the protein CASSLDRGNRYGYTF.